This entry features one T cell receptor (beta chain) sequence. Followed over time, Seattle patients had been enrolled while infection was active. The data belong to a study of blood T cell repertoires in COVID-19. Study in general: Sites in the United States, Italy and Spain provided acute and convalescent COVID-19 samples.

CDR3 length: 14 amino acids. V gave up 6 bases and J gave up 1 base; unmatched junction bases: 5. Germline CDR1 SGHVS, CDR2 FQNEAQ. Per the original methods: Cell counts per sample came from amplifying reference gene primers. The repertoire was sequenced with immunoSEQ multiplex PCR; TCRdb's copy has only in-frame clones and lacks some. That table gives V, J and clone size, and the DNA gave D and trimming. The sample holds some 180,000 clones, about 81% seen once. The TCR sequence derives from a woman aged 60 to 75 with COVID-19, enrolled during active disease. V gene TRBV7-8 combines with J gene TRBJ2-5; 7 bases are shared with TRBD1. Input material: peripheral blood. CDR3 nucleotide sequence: TGTGCCAGCAGATACAGGGGTTCCCAAGAGACCCAGTACTTC. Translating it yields CASRYRGSQETQYF.